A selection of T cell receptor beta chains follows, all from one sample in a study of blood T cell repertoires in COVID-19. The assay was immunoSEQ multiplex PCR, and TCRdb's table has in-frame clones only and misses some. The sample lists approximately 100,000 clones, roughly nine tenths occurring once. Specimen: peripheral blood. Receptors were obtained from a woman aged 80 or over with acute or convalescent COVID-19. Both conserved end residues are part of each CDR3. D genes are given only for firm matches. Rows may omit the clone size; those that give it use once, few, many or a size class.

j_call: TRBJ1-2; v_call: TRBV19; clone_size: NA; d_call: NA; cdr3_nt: TGTGCCAGTAATCCACAGGGCTCTAACTATGGCTACACCTTC; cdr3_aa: CASNPQGSNYGYTF
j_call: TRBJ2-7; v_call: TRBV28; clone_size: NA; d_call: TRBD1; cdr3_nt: TGTGCCAGCAGTTTCCATACAGGGGGCTCCTACGAGCAGTACTTC; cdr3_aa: CASSFHTGGSYEQYF
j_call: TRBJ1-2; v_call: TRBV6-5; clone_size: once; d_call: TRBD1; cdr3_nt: TGTGCCAGCACTCCAACCGGGACAGGGCCCCGCTACACCTTC; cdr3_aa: CASTPTGTGPRYTF
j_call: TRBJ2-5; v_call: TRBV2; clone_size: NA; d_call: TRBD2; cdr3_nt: TGTGCCAGCAGGCACAGTATGACTAGCGGGGGGGGTGAGACCCAGTACTTC; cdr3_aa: CASRHSMTSGGGETQYF
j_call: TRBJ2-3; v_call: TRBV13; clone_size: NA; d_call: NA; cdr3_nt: TGTGCCAGCAGCAAAAGTCCGGGGGGCACAGATACGCAGTATTTT; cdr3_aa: CASSKSPGGTDTQYF
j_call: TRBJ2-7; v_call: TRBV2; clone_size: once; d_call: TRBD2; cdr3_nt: TGTGCCAGCACTTCAACAGGGACTAGCGGGAGCTACGAGCAGTACTTC; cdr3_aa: CASTSTGTSGSYEQYF
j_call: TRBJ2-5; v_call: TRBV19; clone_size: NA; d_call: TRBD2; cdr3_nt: TGTGCCAGTAGTATGGATAGCGGGGGGAGCCTGGAGACCCAGTACTTC; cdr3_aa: CASSMDSGGSLETQYF
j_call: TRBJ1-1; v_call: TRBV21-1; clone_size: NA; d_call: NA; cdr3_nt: TGTGCCAGCAGCACGCCGCGACAGGGCCAAGGACCGGGTGGTATGAACACTGAAGCTTTCTTT; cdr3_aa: CASSTPRQGQGPGGMNTEAFF
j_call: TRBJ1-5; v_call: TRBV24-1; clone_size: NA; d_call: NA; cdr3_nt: TGTGCCACCAGTGATACAGGGAAGGTAAATCAGCCCCAGCATTTT; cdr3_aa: CATSDTGKVNQPQHF
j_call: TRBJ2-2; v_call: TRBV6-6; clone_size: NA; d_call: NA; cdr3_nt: TGTGCCAGCATGAGGCCGCCGAACACCGGGGAGCTGTTTTTT; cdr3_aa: CASMRPPNTGELFF
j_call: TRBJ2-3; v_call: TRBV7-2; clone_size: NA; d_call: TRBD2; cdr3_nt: TGTGCCAGCAGTCTTTCACGGGGGGTCCAGGATACGCAGTATTTT; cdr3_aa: CASSLSRGVQDTQYF
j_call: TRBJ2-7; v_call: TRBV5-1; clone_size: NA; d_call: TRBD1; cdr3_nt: TGCGCCAGCAGCCACCCGGGACAGGGGGAGTTTTCCTACGAGCAGTACTTC; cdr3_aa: CASSHPGQGEFSYEQYF
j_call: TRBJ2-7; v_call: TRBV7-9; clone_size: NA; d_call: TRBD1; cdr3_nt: TGTGCCAGCAGCTTAATGACAGGGTCTTACGAGCAGTACTTC; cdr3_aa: CASSLMTGSYEQYF
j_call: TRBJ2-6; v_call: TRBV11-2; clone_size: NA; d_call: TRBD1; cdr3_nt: TGTGCCAGCAGCCACAGGGGGTTGGGGGCCAACGTCCTGACTTTC; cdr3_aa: CASSHRGLGANVLTF
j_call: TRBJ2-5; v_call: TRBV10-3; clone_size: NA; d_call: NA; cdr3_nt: TGTGCCATCAGTGAGTCAGTAGCGATGGAGACCCAGTACTTC; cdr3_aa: CAISESVAMETQYF
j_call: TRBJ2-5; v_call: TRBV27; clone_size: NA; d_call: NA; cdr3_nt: TGTGCCAGCAGTTTATTTTCGGTGCAGGGGCGCCCCCGAGGGAGACAACAAGAGACCCAGTACTTC; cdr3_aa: CASSLFSVQGRPRGRQQETQYF
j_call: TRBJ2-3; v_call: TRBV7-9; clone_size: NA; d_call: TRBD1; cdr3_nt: TGTGCCAGCAGCCCCCGGGCAGGGGGCTTTGGAGATACGCAGTATTTT; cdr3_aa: CASSPRAGGFGDTQYF
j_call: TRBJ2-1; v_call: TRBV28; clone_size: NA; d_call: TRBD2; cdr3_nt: TGTGCCTCAGGGAGCGGGGGACCTCCTCGGGATGAGCAGTTCTTC; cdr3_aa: CASGSGGPPRDEQFF
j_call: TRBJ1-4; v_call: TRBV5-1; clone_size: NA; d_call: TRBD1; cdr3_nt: TGCGCCAGCAGCTCTTCAGGGGGAACGGGTGAAAAACTGTTTTTT; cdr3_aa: CASSSSGGTGEKLFF
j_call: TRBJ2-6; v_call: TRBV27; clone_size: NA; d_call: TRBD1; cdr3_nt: TGTGCCAGCAGTAGAACAGGGGGACCCTCGGGGGCCAACGTCCTGACTTTC; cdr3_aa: CASSRTGGPSGANVLTF
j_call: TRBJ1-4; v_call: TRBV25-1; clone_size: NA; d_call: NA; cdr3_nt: TGTGCCAGCAGTGAGGGTGGGGGCCTTAATGAAAAACTGTTTTTT; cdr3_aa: CASSEGGGLNEKLFF
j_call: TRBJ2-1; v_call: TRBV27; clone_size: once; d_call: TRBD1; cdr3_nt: TGTGCCAGCAGTTTAATAGGACAGGGGAGAAATGAGCAGTTCTTC; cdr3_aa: CASSLIGQGRNEQFF
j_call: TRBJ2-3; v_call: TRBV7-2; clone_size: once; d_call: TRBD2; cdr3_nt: TGTGCCAGCAGCTTAGAAGGTGGCGGGGGGGCCTATGCAGATACGCAGTATTTT; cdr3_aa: CASSLEGGGGAYADTQYF
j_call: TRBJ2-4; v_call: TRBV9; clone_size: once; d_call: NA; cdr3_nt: TGTGCCAGCAGCGTAGGGGAGGGGGGGCCGAAGAACATTCAGTACTTC; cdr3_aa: CASSVGEGGPKNIQYF
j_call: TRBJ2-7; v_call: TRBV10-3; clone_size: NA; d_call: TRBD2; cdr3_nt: TGTGCCATCAGAGGAGGACTAGGTTCCTACGAGCAGTACTTC; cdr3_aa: CAIRGGLGSYEQYF
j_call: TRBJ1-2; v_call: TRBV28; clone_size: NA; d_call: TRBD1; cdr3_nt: TGTGCCAGCAGTTCCTGGACAGGGTTAAATCTACAGAAACACTATGGCTACACCTTC; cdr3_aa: CASSSWTGLNLQKHYGYTF
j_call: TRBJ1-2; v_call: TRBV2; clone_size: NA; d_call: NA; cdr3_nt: TGTGCCAGCGGAAGCGGCTTCTATGGCTACACCTTC; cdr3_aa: CASGSGFYGYTF
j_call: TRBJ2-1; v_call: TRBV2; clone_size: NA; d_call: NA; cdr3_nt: TGTGCCAGCAGTGAATGGACAGCGAGGACTTACAATGAGCAGTTCTTC; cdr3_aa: CASSEWTARTYNEQFF
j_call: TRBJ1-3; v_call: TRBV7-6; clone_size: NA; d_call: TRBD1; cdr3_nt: TGTGCCAGCAGCCCTAAGTTACAGGGGGCTGTTGGAAACACCATATATTTT; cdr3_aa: CASSPKLQGAVGNTIYF
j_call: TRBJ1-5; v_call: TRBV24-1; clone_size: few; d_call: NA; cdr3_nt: TGTGCCACCAGTGATCAGGGGATGGTTCAGCCCCAGCATTTT; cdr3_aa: CATSDQGMVQPQHF
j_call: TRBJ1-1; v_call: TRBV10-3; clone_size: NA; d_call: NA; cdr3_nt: TGTGCCGCCCAGTACGGGGGGAACACTGAAGCTTTCTTT; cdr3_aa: CAAQYGGNTEAFF
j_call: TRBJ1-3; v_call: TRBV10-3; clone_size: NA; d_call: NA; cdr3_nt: TGTGCCATCAGTGAGTCTGTAGCGGGCAACTCTGGAAACACCATATATTTT; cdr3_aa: CAISESVAGNSGNTIYF
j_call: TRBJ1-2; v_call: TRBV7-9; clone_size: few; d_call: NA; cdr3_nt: TGTGCCAGCAGCTTAGGAGTGGGCAACTATGGCTACACCTTC; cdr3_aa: CASSLGVGNYGYTF
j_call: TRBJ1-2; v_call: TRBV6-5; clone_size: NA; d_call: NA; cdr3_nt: TGTGCCAGCAGTTACGACTGGGACACACTCGCCTATGGCTACACCTTC; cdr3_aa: CASSYDWDTLAYGYTF
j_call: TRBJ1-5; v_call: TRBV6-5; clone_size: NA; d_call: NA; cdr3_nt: TGTGCCAGCAGTTACCAGGGGCAACAGCCCCAGCATTTT; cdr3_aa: CASSYQGQQPQHF
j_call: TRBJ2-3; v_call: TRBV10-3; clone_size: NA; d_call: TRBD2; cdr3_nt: TGTGCCATCAGTGAGTCAAAGCGGGGGGGCCCAGATACGCAGTATTTT; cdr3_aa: CAISESKRGGPDTQYF
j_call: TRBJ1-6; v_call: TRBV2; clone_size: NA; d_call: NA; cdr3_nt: TGTGCCAGCAGTGAGGGGGGGAGGGGTTCACCCCTCCACTTT; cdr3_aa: CASSEGGRGSPLHF
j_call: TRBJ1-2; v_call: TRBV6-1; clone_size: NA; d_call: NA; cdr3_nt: TGTGCCAGCAGTGAATGGGAGACAGGATCCTATTCGTCCTATGGCTACACCTTC; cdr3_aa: CASSEWETGSYSSYGYTF
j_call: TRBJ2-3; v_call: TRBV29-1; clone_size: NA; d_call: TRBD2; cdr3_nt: TGCAGCGTTGAATGGGGCGGGAGGTCCGATACGCAGTATTTT; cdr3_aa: CSVEWGGRSDTQYF
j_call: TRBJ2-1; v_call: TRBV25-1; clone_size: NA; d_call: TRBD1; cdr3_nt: TGTGCCAGCAGCCGGGACAGGGAACATGAGCAGTTCTTC; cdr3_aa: CASSRDREHEQFF
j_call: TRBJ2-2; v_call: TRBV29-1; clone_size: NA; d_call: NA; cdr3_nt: TGCAGCGTCAGAAGGGGCCCGACGAGCACCGGGGAGCTGTTTTTT; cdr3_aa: CSVRRGPTSTGELFF
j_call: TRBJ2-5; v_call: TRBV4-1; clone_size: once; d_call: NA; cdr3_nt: TGCGCCAGCAGCCAAGAAGGATTTGGGCCAGGGGATTACTTC; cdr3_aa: CASSQEGFGPGDYF
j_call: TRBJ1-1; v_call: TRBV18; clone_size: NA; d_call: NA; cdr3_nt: TGTGCCAGCTCAACAGGCGAGAACACTGAAGCTTTCTTT; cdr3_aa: CASSTGENTEAFF